This passage covers 18 T cell receptor beta chains from one sample sequenced in a study of blood T cell repertoires in COVID-19. Generated by immunoSEQ multiplex PCR, the TCRdb table keeps only in-frame clones and is missing some. The sample shows 350,000 to 450,000 clones, around 87% of them seen only once. The sequenced material came from PBMCs or T cells enriched from blood (not recorded which). All receptors come from a man aged 35 to 55 in a cohort exposed to, infected with or recovered from COVID-19 (not recorded which).

This sequence joins TRBV5-1 and TRBJ1-3; 10 bases line up with TRBD1. Germline assignment: CDR1 SGHRS and CDR2 YFSETQ. With 0 bases clipped from V and 3 bases from J, the junction kept 3 bases outside the gene matches. This CDR3 has 16 amino acids. The CDR3 here is CASSLGQGAGGNTIYF. DNA of the CDR3: TGCGCCAGCAGCTTGGGACAGGGGGCCGGTGGAAACACCATATATTTT.

This sequence joins TRBV7-2 and TRBJ2-3; 10 bases agree with TRBD2. The ends lost 1 base at V and 6 bases at J; junction bases unmatched: 13. Germline V gene lookup returns CDR1 SGHTA and CDR2 FQGNSA. The CDR3 length is 18 residues. CDR3 amino acids: CASSLGGGTSAFIDTQYF. In DNA, the CDR3 is TGTGCCAGCAGCTTAGGGGGGGGGACTAGCGCATTTATCGATACGCAGTATTTT.

The J gene is TRBJ2-1, the V gene TRBV5-8; maybe TRBD1 (5 bases). The CDR3 loop spans 16 amino acids. Germline assignment: CDR1 SGHTS and CDR2 YDEGEE. V was clipped by 0 bases and J by 0 bases, with 10 bases between them. This CDR3 is CASSLVRASSYNEQFF. The CDR3 DNA sequence: TGTGCCAGCAGCTTGGTCAGGGCAAGCTCCTACAATGAGCAGTTCTTC. The whole variable domain, remainder taken from reference TRBV5-8 and TRBJ2-1, is EAGVTQSPTHLIKTRGQQATLRCSPISGHTSVYWYQQALGLGLQFLLWYDEGEERNRGNFPPRFSGRQFPNYSSELNVNALELEDSALYLCASSLVRASSYNEQFFGPGTRLTVL.

This chain joins TRBV6-5 and TRBJ1-1, with 7 bases that match TRBD1. The CDR3 contains 15 residues. Trimming removed 8 bases from V and 2 bases from J; junction bases left unmatched: 11. The V gene's germline CDR1 is MNHEY and CDR2 SVGAGI. CDR3 protein: CASVMGQTLNTEAFF. Here the CDR3 DNA reads TGTGCCAGCGTAATGGGACAGACCCTAAACACTGAAGCTTTCTTT.

V is TRBV5-4 and J is TRBJ2-4; D remains ambiguous. There are 15 residues in the CDR3. CDR1 is SGHNT and CDR2 is YYREEE in the germline V gene (reference sequence). Between the trimmed V and J ends, which lost 2 bases and 3 bases, there was a span of 12 bases. The CDR3 DNA reads TGTGCCAGCAGCTTCTCCCAGCAGGTCAAAAACATTCAGTACTTC. Residues: CASSFSQQVKNIQYF.

J is TRBJ1-1 and V is TRBV19, with D unclear. Germline CDR1 is LNHDA and CDR2 is SQIVND (reference sequence). The CDR3 runs 13 residues. The V end was cut by 6 bases, the J end by 8 bases, with 16 bases between. The CDR3 loop is CASSPNSFREAFF. The CDR3 DNA reads as TGTGCCAGTAGCCCTAACAGTTTCCGAGAAGCTTTCTTT.

This chain uses TRBV7-3 with TRBJ2-7; D may be TRBD2 (6 bases). V gave up 6 bases and J gave up 3 bases, with 18 bases separating them. Germline V gives CDR1 SGHTA, CDR2 FQGTGA. The CDR3 is 15 residues long. The CDR3 protein is CASSMGGLKDYEQYF. DNA of the CDR3: TGTGCCAGCAGTATGGGGGGACTCAAGGACTACGAGCAGTACTTC.

The chain recombines TRBV2 with TRBJ2-7; 8 bases map to TRBD2. The trim removed 1 base at V and 3 bases at J, leaving 5 bases unmatched. This CDR3 contains 15 residues. Germline V lookup: CDR1 SNHLY, CDR2 FYNNEI. CDR3 sequence (DNA): TGTGCCAGCAGTGAAGAGGTACTAGCGGTCTACGAGCAGTACTTC. Protein product: CASSEEVLAVYEQYF.

In this sample, this clone turned up once. The chain links TRBV7-9 to TRBJ1-5; D is possibly TRBD1 (6 bases). CDR1 is SEHNR and CDR2 is FQNEAQ in the germline V gene (reference sequence). The CDR3 loop spans 14 amino acids. V lost 5 bases, J lost 2 bases, and 10 bases lay in between. CDR3 residues: CASSRDIGNQPQHF. DNA of the CDR3: TGTGCCAGCAGCCGGGACATCGGCAATCAGCCCCAGCATTTT.

This chain links TRBV24-1 with TRBJ2-6; D unclear. V lost 4 bases, J lost 0 bases, and 9 bases lay in between. From germline, CDR1 is KGHDR and CDR2 SFDVKD. The CDR3 loop spans 16 amino acids. The CDR3 bases are TGTGCCACCAGTGACAGAACAGTCTCTGGGGCCAACGTCCTGACTTTC. Translating gives CATSDRTVSGANVLTF.

The V gene is TRBV27, the J gene TRBJ1-5; no firm D call. Germline CDR1 reads MNHEY; CDR2 reads SMNVEV (reference sequence). Trimming pared 5 bases from V and 2 bases from J, leaving 13 bases between. The CDR3 has 15 residues. The CDR3 nucleotides are TGTGCCAGCAGTCCCGGGGTGCGAGGCAATCAGCCCCAGCATTTT. This gives the protein CASSPGVRGNQPQHF.

This rearrangement joins TRBV19 to TRBJ2-1; D perhaps matches TRBD1 (5 bases). The CDR3 spans 16 residues. Germline assignment: CDR1 LNHDA and CDR2 SQIVND (reference sequence). Trimming cost V 5 bases and J 1 base, with 15 bases left between them. CDR3 amino acids: CASSPPGRVSYNEQFF. In DNA form, the CDR3 reads TGTGCCAGTAGTCCCCCGGGCAGGGTGTCCTACAATGAGCAGTTCTTC.

The V gene is TRBV27, the J gene TRBJ1-4; possible D gene TRBD1, 6 bases. From germline, CDR1 is MNHEY and CDR2 SMNVEV (reference sequence). The V end was cut by 6 bases, the J end by 4 bases, with 15 bases between. This CDR3 spans 15 amino acids. CDR3 protein: CASSPRGGHNEKLFF. Here the CDR3 DNA reads TGTGCCAGCAGCCCCCGGGGGGGGCATAATGAAAAACTGTTTTTT.

V and J are TRBV27 and TRBJ2-7, with 8 nucleotides matching TRBD1. The CDR3 extends over 15 amino acids. The V gene's germline CDR1 is MNHEY and CDR2 SMNVEV (reference sequence). V trimming: 6 bases; J trimming: 4 bases; junction bases outside the gene matches: 11. CDR3 region: CASSTQNRGSYEQYF. In nucleotides, the CDR3 is TGTGCCAGCAGCACCCAAAACAGGGGGAGTTACGAGCAGTACTTC.

V and J are TRBV9 and TRBJ2-5; maybe TRBD2 (6 bases). Germline CDR1 and CDR2: SGDLS and YYNGEE. CDR3 length: 13 amino acids. Trimming shortened V by 3 bases and J by 5 bases, and 11 bases separated the two germline ends. CDR3 loop: CASSDAGRETQYF. The CDR3, as DNA: TGTGCCAGCAGCGACGCGGGAAGGGAGACCCAGTACTTC.

This chain uses TRBV6-5 with TRBJ1-2, with 9 bases identical to TRBD1. Germline CDR1 and CDR2: MNHEY and SVGAGI. V shed 4 bases, J shed 4 bases, and the junction held 10 bases outside the gene matches. CDR3 length: 16 amino acids. This CDR3 is CASSWDTGGSRYGYTF. The CDR3 nucleotides are TGTGCCAGCAGTTGGGACACAGGGGGCTCGCGCTATGGCTACACCTTC.

The gene calls are TRBV2 and TRBJ2-6; TRBD2 might be the D (6 bases). With 6 bases removed from V and 0 bases from J, the gap between germline ends came to 12 bases. The germline gives CDR1 SNHLY, CDR2 FYNNEI. The CDR3 consists of 16 residues. In DNA form, the CDR3 reads TGTGCCAGCAGGCGGGATCGTAGCTCTGGGGCCAACGTCCTGACTTTC. It specifies CASRRDRSSGANVLTF.

The chain couples TRBV10-3 to TRBJ1-1, with 7 bases fitting TRBD1. J gave up 0 bases and V 2 bases, and 6 bases lay outside the gene matches. CDR3 length equals 16 residues. Germline CDR1 ENHRY, CDR2 SYGVKD. The CDR3 DNA reads TGTGCCATCAGTGAGCAACCGGGACAGATGAACACTGAAGCTTTCTTT. Protein sequence: CAISEQPGQMNTEAFF.